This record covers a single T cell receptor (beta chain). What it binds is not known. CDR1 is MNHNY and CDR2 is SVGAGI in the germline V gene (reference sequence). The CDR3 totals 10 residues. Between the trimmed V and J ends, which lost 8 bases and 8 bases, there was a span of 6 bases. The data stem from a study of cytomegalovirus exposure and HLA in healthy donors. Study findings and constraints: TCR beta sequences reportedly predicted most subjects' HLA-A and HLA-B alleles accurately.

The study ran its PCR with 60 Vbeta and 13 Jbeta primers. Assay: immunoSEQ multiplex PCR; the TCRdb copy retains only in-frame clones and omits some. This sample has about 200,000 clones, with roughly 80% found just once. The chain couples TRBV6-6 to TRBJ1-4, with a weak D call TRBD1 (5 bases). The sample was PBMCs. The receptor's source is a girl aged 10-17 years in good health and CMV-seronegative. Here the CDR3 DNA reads TGTGCCAGCGGGGCCGAAAAACTGTTTTTT. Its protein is CASGAEKLFF.